Given below is one T cell receptor beta chain in context. The target antigen is unknown. The sample originates from a study of cytomegalovirus exposure and HLA in healthy donors. Overall study findings and caveats: Most subjects' HLA-A and HLA-B alleles were reportedly predicted from TCR beta sequences.

The V and J ends lost 2 bases and 7 bases respectively, with 12 bases between them. Germline values: CDR1 MNHNS, CDR2 SASEGT. The CDR3 loop spans 13 amino acids. 60 Vbeta and 13 Jbeta primers were used in PCR. Measured with immunoSEQ multiplex PCR; TCRdb has only the in-frame clones, and not every one. The sample has 190,000 or so clones; approximately 78% are singletons. This sequence joins TRBV6-1 and TRBJ2-7; perhaps TRBD2 as D (5 bases). This receptor was taken from a woman aged 45-59 years in good health and CMV-seropositive. The specimen was PBMCs. CDR3 nucleotide sequence: TGTGCCAGCAGTGAATTCGGGGTTTGGGAGCAGTACTTC. Amino acid sequence: CASSEFGVWEQYF.